A single sample gave rise to the 21 T cell receptor beta chains below, sequenced in a study of breast tumors, draining lymph nodes, adjacent tissues. TCRdb re-derived calls from the multiplex PCR reads in MiXCR, one entry per CDR3 protein. The sample has fewer than 300,000 distinct CDR3 sequences, roughly 32% seen once. Breast cancer patients provided tissue from their axillary draining lymph nodes. The sequenced sample consisted of axillary lymph node tissue. The receptors were sampled from a female donor with breast cancer. Some clones in this sample may be carry-over from other donors' samples.

The chain recombines TRBV4-2 with TRBJ2-7; the match to TRBD2 covers 12 bases. The J segment lost 4 bases and the V segment lost 1 base, leaving 5 bases of the junction unmatched. This CDR3 is 16 amino acids long. CDR1 and CDR2 (germline): LGHNA, YNFKEQ. The CDR3 loop is CASSQGTSGVVYEQYF. The CDR3 coding sequence is TGTGCCAGCAGCCAAGGGACTAGCGGGGTCGTATACGAGCAGTACTTC.

This clonotype was counted many times. The chain links TRBV9 to TRBJ2-2; D unclear. Germline V gene data show CDR1 as SGDLS and CDR2 as YYNGEE. V lost 8 bases and J lost 6, with 20 bases in between. The CDR3 consists of 15 residues. The CDR3 is CASTNDVGLAGELFF. The DNA of the CDR3 is TGTGCCAGTACCAATGACGTGGGGTTGGCCGGGGAGCTGTTTTTT.

This clonotype came up many times. The genes are TRBV29-1 and TRBJ2-1; 10 bases agree with TRBD1. This CDR3 comprises 15 residues. The V gene's germline CDR1 is SQVTM and CDR2 ANQGSEA. V was clipped by 4 bases and J by 0 bases; unmatched bases: 3. This CDR3 is CSVGRTGGSYNEQFF. In DNA, the CDR3 is TGCAGCGTTGGGAGGACAGGGGGCTCCTACAATGAGCAGTTCTTC.

In this sample, this clonotype turned up many times. The chain employs TRBV12-3 or TRBV12-4 and TRBJ2-7, with 10 bases aligning to TRBD2. V shed 3 bases and J 2 bases; nucleotides not matched to a gene: 7. This CDR3 is built from 16 residues. The CDR3 coding sequence is TGTGCCAGCAGTTTGTCCGGGACTAGCGCGACCTACGAGCAGTACTTC. It codes for CASSLSGTSATYEQYF.

This clonotype showed up many times. The rearrangement uses TRBV9 and TRBJ2-3, with D possibly matching TRBD2 (7 bases). This CDR3 spans 16 amino acids. Trimming left V 4 bases short and J 2 bases short, with 17 bases between. Germline CDR1 and CDR2: SGDLS and YYNGEE. The CDR3 loop reads CASSPEGGLNTDTQYF. CDR3 nucleotide sequence: TGTGCCAGCAGCCCAGAGGGGGGGCTGAACACAGATACGCAGTATTTT.

This clonotype showed up many times. The chain carries TRBV11-3 and TRBJ2-1, with 10 nucleotides matching TRBD2. Germline lookup yields CDR1 SGHNT and CDR2 YENEEA. This CDR3 is 14 amino acids long. V lost 5 bases to trimming and J lost 10 bases; unmatched junction nucleotides: 8. The chain's CDR3 is CASSVSGRAGEQFF. Here the CDR3 DNA reads TGTGCCAGCAGCGTGAGCGGGAGGGCCGGGGAGCAGTTCTTC.

This clonotype has ten or more counts. V and J are TRBV12-3 or TRBV12-4 and TRBJ2-1, with 10 bases that match TRBD1. Trimming removed 6 bases from V and 7 bases from J; junction bases left unmatched: 6. CDR3 length: 14 amino acids. The CDR3 is CASRGTGARNEQFF. The DNA for the CDR3 is TGTGCCAGCAGGGGGACAGGGGCTAGAAATGAGCAGTTCTTC.

J is TRBJ2-3 and V is TRBV6-5, with TRBD2 matching over 9 bases. In germline, CDR1 is MNHEY, CDR2 SVGAGI. The length of the CDR3 is 15 residues. V lost 5 bases to trimming and J lost 0 bases; unmatched junction nucleotides: 3. CDR3 sequence reads: CASSLAGMSTDTQYF. DNA of the CDR3: TGTGCCAGCAGTCTAGCGGGGATGAGCACAGATACGCAGTATTTT.

As to this clonotype: This may come from a read error, since a much larger clone is one base off. V usage is TRBV6-1 and J usage is TRBJ2-1, with 8 bases fitting TRBD2. Germline loops: CDR1 MNHNS, CDR2 SASEGT. The CDR3 loop spans 18 amino acids. With V trimmed by 8 bases and J by 2 bases, 17 bases remained unmatched. The CDR3 reads CASLETSERAKAYNEQFF. In DNA, the CDR3 is TGTGCCAGCTTGGAGACTAGCGAGAGGGCCAAGGCCTACAATGAGCAGTTCTTC.

This clonotype was counted at least ten times. The chain is built from TRBV15 and TRBJ2-7; D is perhaps TRBD2 (5 bases). This CDR3 comprises 13 residues. V was shortened by 5 bases and J by 6 bases, with 14 bases between the two germline ends. Germline lookup yields CDR1 LNHNV and CDR2 YYDKDF (reference sequence). The CDR3 bases are TGTGCCACCAGCCCCGGGATCCCCCGCGAGCAGTACTTC. Amino acid sequence: CATSPGIPREQYF.

J is TRBJ1-6 and V is TRBV11-2; a weak D match, TRBD1 (5 bases). The CDR3 totals 13 residues. V lost 5 bases and J lost 10, with 12 bases in between. Looked up from germline, CDR1 is SGHAT and CDR2 is FQNNGV. Written as DNA, the CDR3 is TGTGCCAGCAGCCCCCCGGGGGACTCACCCCTCCACTTT. Its protein is CASSPPGDSPLHF.

This clonotype has at least ten counts. The chain uses TRBV4-1 and TRBJ1-2; D gene ambiguous. V was clipped by 0 bases and J by 6 bases, with 11 bases between them. This CDR3 is 14 amino acids long. The germline CDR1 and CDR2 sequences are MGHRA and YSYEKL. In DNA form, the CDR3 reads TGCGCCAGCAGCCAAGATTGGGGTGTTGATGGCTACACCTTC. Translating gives CASSQDWGVDGYTF.

This clonotype has ten or more counts. The chain combines TRBV3-1 with TRBJ2-7, with 11 positions matching TRBD1. Germline V gene lookup returns CDR1 LGHDT and CDR2 YNNKEL (reference sequence). The CDR3 length is 15 residues. The trim removed 7 bases at V and 1 base at J, leaving 6 bases unmatched. This chain's CDR3 is CASKKGTGGSYEQYF. The CDR3 bases are TGTGCCAGCAAGAAAGGGACAGGGGGGTCCTACGAGCAGTACTTC.

Remarks on this clonotype: A clone one base away is much larger, so this may be a read error. The chain carries TRBV30 and TRBJ2-1; D gene unclear. Trimming shortened V by 3 bases and J by 6 bases, and 12 bases separated the two germline ends. The CDR3 contains 13 residues. In germline, CDR1 is GTSNPN, CDR2 SVGIG (reference sequence). The CDR3 sequence: CAWSQGSRNEQFF. The CDR3 nucleotides read TGTGCCTGGAGCCAAGGGTCCCGCAATGAGCAGTTCTTC. Filled out from reference TRBV30 and TRBJ2-1, the complete variable domain reads SQTIHQWPATLVQPVGSPLSLECTVEGTSNPNLYWYRQAAGRGLQLLFYSVGIGQISSEVPQNLSASRPQDRQFILSSKKLLLSDSGFYLCAWSQGSRNEQFFGPGTRLTVL.

Note on this clonotype: The junction does not match germline at one end; this may be a read error. The chain employs TRBV14 and TRBJ1-5; the D gene is possibly TRBD1 (5 bases). Germline CDR1 is SGHDN and CDR2 is FVKESK. The CDR3 runs to 13 residues. CDR3 coding DNA: TGTGCCAGCAGCCTACAGGCGAATCAGCTCCAGCATTTT. Its translation is CASSLQANQLQHF.

To note about this clonotype: This could be a read error, since a much larger clone is one nucleotide away. This chain links TRBV5-5 with TRBJ2-7; the D gene is possibly TRBD1 (5 bases). The CDR3 spans 14 residues. The germline CDR1 and CDR2 sequences are SGHKS and YYEKEE (reference sequence). The V end was cut by 2 bases, the J end by 0 bases, with 9 bases between. The CDR3 loop is CASSFQTASYEQYF. DNA for the CDR3: TGTGCCAGCAGCTTCCAGACAGCCTCCTACGAGCAGTACTTC.

This clonotype was counted many times. The chain is built from TRBV5-1 and TRBJ2-7, with unresolved D. This CDR3 region has 13 residues. Germline loops: CDR1 SGHRS, CDR2 YFSETQ. The V and J ends lost 2 bases and 2 bases respectively, with 8 bases between them. The DNA for the CDR3 is TGCGCCAGCAGCTTTCCAGGAGCCTACGAGCAGTACTTC. Amino acids: CASSFPGAYEQYF.

This clonotype was detected ten times or more. The CDR3, as DNA: TGCGCCAGCAGCTTAAAACAGGGGCGATACGAGCAGTACTTC. This gives the protein CASSLKQGRYEQYF. The chain employs TRBV5-1 and TRBJ2-7; TRBD1 agrees at 7 bases. CDR1 and CDR2 from the germline V gene are SGHRS and YFSETQ. Germline trimming cut 2 bases from V and 4 bases from J; bases unmatched to any gene: 6. The CDR3 covers 14 residues.

This clonotype appeared many times. CDR3 in DNA: TGCAGTGCTAGAGACGTCGGTGGGGCTCAGCCCCAGCATTTT. This sequence encodes CSARDVGGAQPQHF. The genes are TRBV20-1 and TRBJ1-5; D perhaps matches TRBD1 (5 bases). The germline V gene has CDR1 DFQATT and CDR2 SNEGSKA (reference sequence). V lost 0 bases, J lost 6 bases, and 12 bases lay in between. The CDR3 length is 14 residues.

This clonotype showed up just a few times. V usage is TRBV27 and J usage is TRBJ2-7, with no clear D. V was trimmed by 2 bases and J by 0 bases, leaving 11 bases between them. The CDR3 consists of 15 residues. Germline values: CDR1 MNHEY, CDR2 SMNVEV (reference sequence). The CDR3 DNA is TGTGCCAGCAGTTTAAACGCGTGGAGCTCCTACGAGCAGTACTTC. Protein sequence: CASSLNAWSSYEQYF.

This clonotype was picked up many times. J is TRBJ1-3 and V is TRBV7-8; no clear D. This CDR3 has 16 amino acids. CDR1 is SGHVS and CDR2 is FQNEAQ in the germline V gene. V lost 0 bases and J 4 bases, leaving 13 bases between the germline ends. CDR3 sequence (DNA): TGTGCCAGCAGCTTAGCGGTCGCACCCTTGGGAAACACCATATATTTT. This sequence encodes CASSLAVAPLGNTIYF.